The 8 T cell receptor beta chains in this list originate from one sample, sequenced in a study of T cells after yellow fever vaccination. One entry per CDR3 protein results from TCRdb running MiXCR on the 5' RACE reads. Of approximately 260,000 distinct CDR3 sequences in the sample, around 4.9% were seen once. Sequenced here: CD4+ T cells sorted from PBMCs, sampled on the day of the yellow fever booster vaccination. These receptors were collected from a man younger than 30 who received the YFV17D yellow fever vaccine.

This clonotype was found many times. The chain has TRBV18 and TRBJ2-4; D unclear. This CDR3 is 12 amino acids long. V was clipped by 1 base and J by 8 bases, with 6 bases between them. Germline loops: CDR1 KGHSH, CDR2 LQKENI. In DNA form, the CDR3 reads TGTGCCAGCTCACCACGCAGAGACATTCAGTACTTC. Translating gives CASSPRRDIQYF.

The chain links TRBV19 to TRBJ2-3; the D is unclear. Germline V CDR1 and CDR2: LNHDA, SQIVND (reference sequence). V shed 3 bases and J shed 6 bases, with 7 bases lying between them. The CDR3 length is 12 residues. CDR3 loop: CASSMVGDTQYF. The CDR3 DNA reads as TGTGCCAGTAGTATGGTTGGGGATACGCAGTATTTT.

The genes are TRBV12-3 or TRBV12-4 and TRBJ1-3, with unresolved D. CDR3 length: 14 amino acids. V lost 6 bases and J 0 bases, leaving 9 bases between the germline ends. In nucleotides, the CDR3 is TGTGCCAGCAGGAGTCGAAACTCTGGAAACACCATATATTTT. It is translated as CASRSRNSGNTIYF.

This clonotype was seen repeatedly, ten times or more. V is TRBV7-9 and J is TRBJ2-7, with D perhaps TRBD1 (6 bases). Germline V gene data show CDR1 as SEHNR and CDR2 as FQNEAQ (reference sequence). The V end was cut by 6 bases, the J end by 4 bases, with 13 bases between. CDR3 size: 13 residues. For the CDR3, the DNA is TGTGCCAGCAGTCGGGACACGGGTTACGAGCAGTACTTC. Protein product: CASSRDTGYEQYF. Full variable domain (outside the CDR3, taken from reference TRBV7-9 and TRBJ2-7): DTGVSQNPRHKITKRGQNVTFRCDPISEHNRLYWYRQTLGQGPEFLTYFQNEAQLEKSRLLSDRFSAERPKGSFSTLEIQRTEQGDSAMYLCASSRDTGYEQYFGPGTRLTVT.

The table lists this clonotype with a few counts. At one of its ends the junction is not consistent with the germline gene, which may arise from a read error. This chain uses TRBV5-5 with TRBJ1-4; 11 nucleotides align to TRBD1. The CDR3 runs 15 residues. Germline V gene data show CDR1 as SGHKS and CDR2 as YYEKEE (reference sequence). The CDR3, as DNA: TGTGCCAGCAGCAAACCGGGACAGGGGGGTGAAAAACTTTTTTTT. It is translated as CASSKPGQGGEKLFF.

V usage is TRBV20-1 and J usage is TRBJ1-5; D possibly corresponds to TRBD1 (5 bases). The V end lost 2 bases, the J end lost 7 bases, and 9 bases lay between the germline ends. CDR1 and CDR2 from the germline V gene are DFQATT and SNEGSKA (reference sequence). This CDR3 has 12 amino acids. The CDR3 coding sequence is TGCAGTGCTAGATCAGGGCGGCAGCCCCAGCATTTT. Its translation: CSARSGRQPQHF.

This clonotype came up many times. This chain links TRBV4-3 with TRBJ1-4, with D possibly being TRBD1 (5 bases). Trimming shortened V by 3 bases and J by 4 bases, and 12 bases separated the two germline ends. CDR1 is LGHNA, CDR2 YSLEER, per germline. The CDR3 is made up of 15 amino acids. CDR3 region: CASSQDRGLNEKLFF. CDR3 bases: TGCGCCAGCAGCCAGGACCGGGGCCTTAATGAAAAACTGTTTTTT.

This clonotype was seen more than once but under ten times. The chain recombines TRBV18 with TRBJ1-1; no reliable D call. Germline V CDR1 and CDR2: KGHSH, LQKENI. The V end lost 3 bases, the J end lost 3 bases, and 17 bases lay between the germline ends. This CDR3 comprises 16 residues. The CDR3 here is CASSPRKWSGYTEAFF. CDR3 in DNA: TGTGCCAGCTCACCGCGGAAATGGAGTGGATACACTGAAGCTTTCTTT.